Shown below are 8 T cell receptor beta chains from a single sample sequenced in a study of T cell repertoires in cytomegalovirus infection. These receptors are not linked to any known antigen. TCRdb itself ran the reads through MiXCR, one entry per CDR3 protein. The table records roughly 920,000 distinct CDR3 sequences, approximately 31% of them present only once. The specimen comprised cultured CD8+ T cells from PBMCs, sampled from culture after CMV antigen stimulation. The receptors stem from a human donor in good health (CMV status not recorded). Some clones in this sample may be carry-over from other donors' samples.

The rearrangement links TRBV27 to TRBJ1-4, with D hard to call. The CDR3 is 12 amino acids. The germline V gene encodes CDR1 MNHEY and CDR2 SMNVEV (reference sequence). The CDR3: CGTDLGNEKLFF. The CDR3 DNA is TGTGGAACGGATCTGGGGAATGAAAAACTGTTTTTT.

This clonotype appeared a few times. V is TRBV6-1 and J is TRBJ2-7; the D gene is possibly TRBD1 (5 bases). The CDR3 covers 14 residues. Between the trimmed V and J ends, which lost 5 bases and 6 bases, there was a span of 17 bases. The V gene's germline CDR1 is MNHNS and CDR2 SASEGT. CDR3 sequence reads: CASSLRVGKVEQYV. CDR3 sequence (DNA): TGTGCCAGCAGTCTCAGGGTGGGCAAGGTCGAGCAGTACGTC.

This clonotype was picked up a small number of times. This sequence joins TRBV6-1 and TRBJ1-2, with D perhaps TRBD1 (5 bases). Germline CDR1 reads MNHNS; CDR2 reads SASEGT. V was clipped by 7 bases and J by 5 bases, with 23 bases between them. The CDR3 totals 16 residues. CDR3 sequence (DNA): TGTGCCAGCACCTCGGGTAGGGGTTTTGATGGGTATGGCTACACCTTC. It specifies CASTSGRGFDGYGYTF.

The rearrangement uses TRBV27 and TRBJ1-1; no firm D call. V lost 5 bases and J 1 base, leaving 17 bases between the germline ends. The CDR3 length is 16 residues. Germline V gene lookup returns CDR1 MNHEY and CDR2 SMNVEV (reference sequence). For the CDR3, the DNA is TGTGCCAGCAGTCTAATCCCGCACGCCAGGAACACTGAAGCTTTCTTT. As protein: CASSLIPHARNTEAFF.

This chain joins TRBV4-2 and TRBJ2-1; D gene uncertain. Trimming removed 4 bases at V and 9 bases at J, with 13 bases between. The CDR3 has 13 amino acids. Germline CDR1 LGHNA, CDR2 YNFKEQ. Here the CDR3 DNA reads TGTGCCAGCAGCCCACCCAGTTTGAGTGAGCAGTTCTTC. Translating it yields CASSPPSLSEQFF.

The chain joins TRBV19 to TRBJ2-2; TRBD1 might be the D (6 bases). The CDR3 extends over 12 amino acids. Trimming removed 7 bases at V and 6 bases at J, with 9 bases between. Germline V lookup: CDR1 LNHDA, CDR2 SQIVND (reference sequence). CDR3 coding DNA: TGTGCCAGTAATGCAGGGGCCGGGGAGCTGTTTTTT. Translating gives CASNAGAGELFF. The variable domain in full, completed from reference TRBV19 and TRBJ2-2, reads DGGITQSPKYLFRKEGQNVTLSCEQNLNHDAMYWYRQDPGQGLRLIYYSQIVNDFQKGDIAEGYSVSREKKESFPLTVTSAQKNPTAFYLCASNAGAGELFFGEGSRLTVL.

The chain carries TRBV6-2 or TRBV6-3 and TRBJ2-7, with 10 bases identical to TRBD1. Germline loops: CDR1 MNHEY, CDR2 SVGEGT. This CDR3 has 16 residues. Trimming cost V 2 bases and J 2 bases; bases outside gene matches: 6. The CDR3 DNA follows: TGTGCCAGCAGTTACAGCCGGGACAGGGGTGCCTACGAGCAGTACGTC. It is translated as CASSYSRDRGAYEQYV.

V and J are TRBV7-9 and TRBJ2-3, with 8 nucleotides matching TRBD2. CDR3 length: 15 amino acids. Trimming removed 6 bases from V and 6 bases from J; junction bases left unmatched: 11. Germline V lookup: CDR1 SEHNR, CDR2 FQNEAQ (reference sequence). CDR3 in amino acids: CASSPVRGDVDTQYF. The CDR3 DNA reads as TGTGCCAGCAGTCCTGTGCGGGGGGATGTTGATACGCAGTATTTT.